The 32 T cell receptor beta chains below were found in one sample sequenced in a study of identical twins. TCRdb ran MiXCR on the 5' RACE reads and lists one entry per CDR3 protein. The table shows fewer than 450,000 distinct CDR3 sequences, with 7% to 9.5% occurring only once. The sample taken for sequencing was naive T cells sorted from blood. These TCRs come from a woman between 50 and 59 years old in good health.

This clonotype came up many times. CDR3 region: CASSPGLAGFNEQFF. As DNA, the CDR3 is TGTGCCAGCAGCCCCGGGTTAGCGGGATTTAATGAGCAGTTCTTC. The chain combines TRBV7-8 with TRBJ2-1; 8 positions match TRBD2. Germline V gene lookup returns CDR1 SGHVS and CDR2 FQNEAQ. V dropped 5 bases and J dropped 7; count of bases not matched to a gene: 10. The CDR3 consists of 15 residues. Using reference TRBV7-8 and TRBJ2-1 for the parts outside the CDR3, the full variable domain is GAGVSQSPRYKVAKRGQDVALRCDPISGHVSLFWYQQALGQGPEFLTYFQNEAQLDKSGLPSDRFFAERPEGSVSTLKIQRTQQEDSAVYLCASSPGLAGFNEQFFGPGTRLTVL.

This clonotype was seen a handful of times. The CDR3 coding sequence is TGTGCCAGCAGCCAAGAAATAAAGGCTGAGCAGTTCTTC. Amino acid sequence: CASSQEIKAEQFF. The chain is built from TRBV14 and TRBJ2-1, with D unresolved. The CDR3 spans 13 residues. With 0 bases removed from V and 9 bases from J, the gap between germline ends came to 9 bases. Per the germline V gene, CDR1 is SGHDN and CDR2 is FVKESK.

This clonotype was detected only a few times. The J gene is TRBJ1-5, the V gene TRBV7-9; D might be TRBD1 (5 bases). Between the trimmed V and J ends, which lost 5 bases and 7 bases, there was a span of 21 bases. Germline V gives CDR1 SEHNR, CDR2 FQNEAQ (reference sequence). The CDR3 contains 16 residues. CDR3 DNA sequence: TGTGCCAGCAGCCCCTCCGGGGTCAGGGTCCTCCAGCCCCAGCATTTT. This translates into CASSPSGVRVLQPQHF.

This rearrangement joins TRBV5-1 to TRBJ1-1, with D possibly TRBD1 on 6 matching bases. CDR1 and CDR2 from the germline V gene are SGHRS and YFSETQ. With 0 bases removed from V and 6 bases from J, the gap between germline ends came to 15 bases. The CDR3 consists of 15 residues. The CDR3 spells CASSLGLGGQPEAFF. The CDR3 region has the DNA TGCGCCAGCAGCTTGGGACTGGGGGGGCAGCCTGAAGCTTTCTTT.

This clonotype was recorded at least ten times. The V and J genes are TRBV27 and TRBJ2-1, with D uncertain. Germline V CDR1 and CDR2: MNHEY, SMNVEV (reference sequence). V was clipped by 2 bases and J by 7 bases, with 6 bases between them. The CDR3 covers 12 residues. For the CDR3, the DNA is TGTGCCAGCAGTTTAAGTCTTAATGAGCAGTTCTTC. It translates to CASSLSLNEQFF.

The genes are TRBV3-1 and TRBJ2-7; tentatively, D is TRBD1 or TRBD2 (5 bases each). The germline gives CDR1 LGHDT, CDR2 YNNKEL (reference sequence). The ends were cut back, 2 bases at V and 2 bases at J, with 13 bases in the middle. The CDR3 spans 15 residues. The CDR3 DNA reads as TGTGCCAGCAGCCAAACACCGGGACGCCCCTACGAGCAGTACGTC. Encoded protein: CASSQTPGRPYEQYV.

This clonotype was counted only a few times. The chain uses TRBV29-1 and TRBJ2-1, with 9 bases that match TRBD2. The CDR3 is 14 amino acids. Germline CDR1 is SQVTM and CDR2 is ANQGSEA. V shed 3 bases and J 6 bases; nucleotides not matched to a gene: 6. In nucleotides, the CDR3 is TGCAGCGTTGAGGGGCTAGCGGGACGCAATGAGCAGTTCTTC. Encoded protein: CSVEGLAGRNEQFF.

The gene calls are TRBV9 and TRBJ1-5, with 10 bases lining up with TRBD1. The length of the CDR3 is 14 residues. From germline, CDR1 is SGDLS and CDR2 YYNGEE. V gave up 7 bases and J gave up 6 bases; unmatched junction bases: 7. CDR3 in amino acids: CASAPGQGRQPQHF. In DNA form, the CDR3 reads TGTGCCAGCGCACCGGGACAGGGGCGTCAGCCCCAGCATTTT.

Concerning this clonotype itself: Given a much more abundant clone one base away, this may be a read error. The CDR3 DNA is TGTGCCAGCAGTCGGCATATAACCTACAATGAGCAGTTCTTC. Residues: CASSRHITYNEQFF. The chain uses TRBV25-1 and TRBJ2-1; D is unresolved. The CDR3 loop spans 14 amino acids. Germline CDR1 reads MGHDK; CDR2 reads SYGVNS. Trimming took off 5 bases at V and 2 bases at J, with 10 bases between the two ends.

The CDR3 here is CASSEREYGYTF. Written as DNA, the CDR3 is TGTGCCAGCAGTGAGAGGGAATATGGCTACACCTTC. The chain joins TRBV6-1 to TRBJ1-2; D gene unclear. The CDR3 length is 12 residues. Per germline, CDR1 MNHNS and CDR2 SASEGT. V lost 3 bases to trimming and J lost 5 bases, with 7 bases between them.

This chain uses TRBV5-1 with TRBJ2-7; D unresolved. The V end lost 3 bases, the J end lost 3 bases, and 10 bases lay between the germline ends. The CDR3 extends over 13 amino acids. CDR1 SGHRS and CDR2 YFSETQ come from the germline V gene. The CDR3 nucleotides are TGCGCCAGCAGCTCTCCACCCTTCTACGAGCAGTACTTC. Amino acids: CASSSPPFYEQYF. The variable domain in full, with the rest retrieved from reference TRBV5-1 and TRBJ2-7, is KAGVTQTPRYLIKTRGQQVTLSCSPISGHRSVSWYQQTPGQGLQFLFEYFSETQRNKGNFPGRFSGRQFSNSRSEMNVSTLELGDSALYLCASSSPPFYEQYFGPGTRLTVT.

This clonotype turned up a few times. This chain joins TRBV14 and TRBJ1-2; 8 positions agree with TRBD1. Unmatched junction bases numbered 2, after V lost 4 bases and J lost 4 bases. Germline CDR1 is SGHDN and CDR2 is FVKESK. The CDR3 spans 13 residues. CDR3 protein: CASSRDRTYGYTF. CDR3 nucleotide sequence: TGTGCCAGCAGCCGGGACAGGACCTATGGCTACACCTTC. Variable domain in full (rest from reference TRBV14 and TRBJ1-2): EAGVTQFPSHSVIEKGQTVTLRCDPISGHDNLYWYRRVMGKEIKFLLHFVKESKQDESGMPNNRFLAERTGGTYSTLKVQPAELEDSGVYFCASSRDRTYGYTFGSGTRLTVV.

This clonotype was counted a few times. The rearrangement joins TRBV5-1 to TRBJ2-2, with 11 bases aligning to TRBD2. The V segment lost 2 bases and the J segment 6 bases; nucleotides outside the gene matches: 9. Germline CDR1 reads SGHRS; CDR2 reads YFSETQ. The CDR3 consists of 17 residues. In DNA form, the CDR3 reads TGCGCCAGCAGCTTTTCTACTAGCGGGAGTATGGCCGGGGAGCTGTTTTTT. Amino acid sequence: CASSFSTSGSMAGELFF.

This clonotype has more than one count but fewer than ten. V and J are TRBV5-1 and TRBJ1-1; D is possibly TRBD1 (6 bases). The germline V gene has CDR1 SGHRS and CDR2 YFSETQ. With 2 bases removed from V and 0 bases from J, the gap between germline ends came to 8 bases. The CDR3 sequence is 14 residues long. The CDR3 is CASSLRQVNTEAFF. CDR3 in DNA: TGCGCCAGCAGCTTAAGACAGGTGAACACTGAAGCTTTCTTT.

This clonotype was counted between two and nine times. The chain carries TRBV6-5 and TRBJ2-2, with 7 bases fitting TRBD1. Germline loops: CDR1 MNHEY, CDR2 SVGAGI. The CDR3 is made up of 16 amino acids. After removal of 4 bases from V and 3 bases from J, the junction contained 8 bases not matched to a gene. The CDR3 nucleotides read TGTGCCAGCAGTTCCGACAGGGATTTAGACACCGGGGAGCTGTTTTTT. Translating gives CASSSDRDLDTGELFF.

This clonotype was seen only a few times. This chain joins TRBV12-3 or TRBV12-4 and TRBJ2-1; D may be TRBD2 (6 bases). The CDR3 has 13 residues. V gave up 6 bases and J gave up 4 bases, with 10 bases separating them. DNA of the CDR3: TGTGCCAGCAGAACCGGGACTTACAATGAGCAGTTCTTC. As protein: CASRTGTYNEQFF.

J is TRBJ2-5 and V is TRBV7-2; no clear D. From germline, CDR1 is SGHTA and CDR2 FQGNSA. This CDR3 contains 14 residues. Between the trimmed V and J ends, which lost 3 bases and 1 base, there was a span of 9 bases. In DNA form, the CDR3 reads TGTGCCAGCAGCTTTGACAATTTCCAAGAGACCCAGTACTTC. Translated, it gives CASSFDNFQETQYF. The full variable domain, completed using reference TRBV7-2 and TRBJ2-5, is GAGVSQSPSNKVTEKGKDVELRCDPISGHTALYWYRQSLGQGLEFLIYFQGNSAPDKSGLPSDRFSAERTGGSVSTLTIQRTQQEDSAVYLCASSFDNFQETQYFGPGTRLLVL.

The V gene is TRBV20-1, the J gene TRBJ2-5, with unresolved D. The CDR3 runs to 14 residues. V shed 5 bases and J shed 2 bases, with 15 bases lying between them. Looked up from germline, CDR1 is DFQATT and CDR2 is SNEGSKA (reference sequence). In DNA form, the CDR3 reads TGCAGTGCTTCCCGCTCCGTGGGTCAAGAGACCCAGTACTTC. As protein: CSASRSVGQETQYF.

The V and J genes are TRBV28 and TRBJ2-7; TRBD2 might be the D (6 bases). CDR1 and CDR2 (germline): MDHEN, SYDVKM. CDR3 size: 14 residues. V lost 7 bases, J lost 0 bases, and 13 bases lay in between. CDR3 bases: TGTGCCAGCACCTGGAGGGTAGGCTCCTACGAGCAGTACTTC. The encoded protein is CASTWRVGSYEQYF.

Only a few counts were recorded for this clonotype. The chain combines TRBV30 with TRBJ1-2; 10 nucleotides line up with TRBD1. V was pared by 8 bases and J by 6 bases, with 9 bases of the junction left unmatched. The germline V gene encodes CDR1 GTSNPN and CDR2 SVGIG (reference sequence). This CDR3 has 13 residues. CDR3 sequence reads: CALGWGTGDGYTF. DNA for the CDR3: TGTGCCCTGGGTTGGGGGACAGGGGATGGCTACACCTTC.

This clonotype occurred many times. The chain joins TRBV5-1 to TRBJ2-1; 10 bases are shared with TRBD2. The CDR3 extends over 15 amino acids. With V trimmed by 5 bases and J by 5 bases, 7 bases remained unmatched. Germline V lookup: CDR1 SGHRS, CDR2 YFSETQ. CDR3 sequence: CASRRTSGGDNEQFF. CDR3 nucleotides: TGCGCCAGCAGGCGGACTAGCGGCGGCGACAATGAGCAGTTCTTC.

The V and J genes are TRBV29-1 and TRBJ2-6; either TRBD1 or TRBD2 may fit D (6 bases each). The CDR3 is 16 amino acids. V was trimmed by 5 bases and J by 0 bases, leaving 14 bases between them. Germline CDR1 is SQVTM and CDR2 is ANQGSEA. The CDR3 DNA is TGCAGCGTTTTGGTAGGGGGGTTCTCTGGGGCCAACGTCCTGACTTTC. It translates to CSVLVGGFSGANVLTF.

The rearrangement joins TRBV12-3 or TRBV12-4 to TRBJ2-2; D is perhaps TRBD2 (5 bases). The CDR3 runs 13 residues. V lost 6 bases and J 7 bases, leaving 12 bases between the germline ends. This chain's CDR3 is CASSSLAGGELFF. The CDR3 region has the DNA TGTGCCAGCAGCTCCCTAGCAGGCGGGGAGCTGTTTTTT.

The V and J genes are TRBV30 and TRBJ2-7; D ambiguous. The CDR3 covers 12 residues. Germline assignment: CDR1 GTSNPN and CDR2 SVGIG (reference sequence). The germline V and J ends were trimmed by 3 bases and 6 bases, with 12 bases remaining between them. This chain's CDR3 is CAWRKRGSEQYV. The CDR3 bases are TGTGCCTGGAGAAAACGAGGTTCCGAGCAGTACGTC.

This clonotype was counted at least ten times. The chain employs TRBV28 and TRBJ1-6; D gene ambiguous. Germline CDR1 is MDHEN and CDR2 is SYDVKM. V lost 6 bases and J 7 bases, leaving 19 bases between the germline ends. This CDR3 is 16 amino acids long. The CDR3 here is CASSSNGLRMNSPLHF. In nucleotides, the CDR3 is TGTGCCAGCAGCTCTAACGGGTTAAGGATGAATTCACCCCTCCACTTT.

The chain recombines TRBV13 with TRBJ2-7, with a possible D match to TRBD1 (5 bases). Germline V gene sequence: CDR1 PRHDT, CDR2 FYEKMQ (reference sequence). The CDR3 runs 13 residues. The V gene lost 7 bases and the J gene lost 5 bases, with 15 bases spanning the gap. The CDR3 coding sequence is TGTGCCAGCAACACTGGACAAAGGCACGAGCAGTACTTC. This codes for CASNTGQRHEQYF.

There are a few counts of this clonotype. The chain couples TRBV5-6 to TRBJ2-1, with D possibly matching TRBD2 (6 bases). This CDR3 has 14 residues. Trimming pared 0 bases from V and 6 bases from J, leaving 10 bases between. CDR1 SGHDT and CDR2 YYEEEE come from the germline V gene. CDR3 protein: CASSLAFSGNEQFF. CDR3 DNA: TGTGCCAGCAGCTTGGCCTTTAGCGGCAATGAGCAGTTCTTC.

The sample holds one count of this clonotype. The V gene is TRBV10-3, the J gene TRBJ1-1, with a tentative D call TRBD1 (5 bases). V gave up 3 bases and J gave up 1 base, with 6 bases separating them. CDR1 and CDR2 (germline): ENHRY, SYGVKD. CDR3 size: 13 residues. CDR3 DNA: TGTGCCATCAGTGACCAGGGGAACACTGAAGCTTTCTTT. Translated, it gives CAISDQGNTEAFF.

The chain links TRBV2 to TRBJ1-3; D gene uncertain. V was trimmed by 2 bases and J by 6 bases, leaving 5 bases between them. The CDR3 runs 12 residues. The germline gives CDR1 SNHLY, CDR2 FYNNEI. The CDR3 reads CASSEYENTIYF. CDR3 nucleotides: TGTGCCAGCAGTGAATACGAAAACACCATATATTTT.

In this sample, this clonotype turned up many times. V usage is TRBV10-3 and J usage is TRBJ2-2; possible D gene TRBD1, 5 bases. Per germline, CDR1 ENHRY and CDR2 SYGVKD. Trimming removed 6 bases from V and 6 bases from J, with 8 bases in between. CDR3 length: 12 residues. CDR3 amino acids: CAISAGPGELFF. DNA of the CDR3: TGTGCCATCAGCGCAGGGCCCGGGGAGCTGTTTTTT.

This clonotype was observed a handful of times. CDR3 region: CASLRSNTGELFF. The CDR3 DNA reads TGCGCCAGCTTAAGGTCGAACACCGGGGAGCTGTTTTTT. V gene TRBV4-1 combines with J gene TRBJ2-2; D gene ambiguous. CDR3 length: 13 residues. V lost 8 bases, J lost 0 bases, and 7 bases lay in between. Germline values: CDR1 MGHRA, CDR2 YSYEKL.

A few counts support this clonotype. The V call is TRBV3-1, the J call TRBJ2-3; 12 nucleotides agree with TRBD2. Trimming removed 5 bases from V and 4 bases from J; junction bases left unmatched: 22. The CDR3 totals 21 residues. Germline-derived CDR1 and CDR2 are LGHDT and YNNKEL (reference sequence). The CDR3 sequence: CASSTRLAGVSRVLDADTQYF. In nucleotides, the CDR3 is TGTGCCAGCAGCACTCGACTAGCGGGAGTCTCCCGCGTACTAGATGCAGATACGCAGTATTTT.